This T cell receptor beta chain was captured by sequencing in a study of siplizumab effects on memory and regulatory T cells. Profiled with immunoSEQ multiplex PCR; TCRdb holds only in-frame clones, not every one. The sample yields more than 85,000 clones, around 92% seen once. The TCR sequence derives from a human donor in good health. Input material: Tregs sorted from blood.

Here the CDR3 DNA reads TGTGCCAGCCCGGGCCTAGCGGGTTACAATGAGCAGTTCTTC. Amino acids: CASPGLAGYNEQFF. The chain employs TRBV6-1 and TRBJ2-1, with TRBD2 identical over 8 bases. The CDR3 contains 14 residues. CDR1 is MNHNS and CDR2 is SASEGT in the germline V gene. V lost 8 bases and J lost 4; bases outside the gene matches: 7.